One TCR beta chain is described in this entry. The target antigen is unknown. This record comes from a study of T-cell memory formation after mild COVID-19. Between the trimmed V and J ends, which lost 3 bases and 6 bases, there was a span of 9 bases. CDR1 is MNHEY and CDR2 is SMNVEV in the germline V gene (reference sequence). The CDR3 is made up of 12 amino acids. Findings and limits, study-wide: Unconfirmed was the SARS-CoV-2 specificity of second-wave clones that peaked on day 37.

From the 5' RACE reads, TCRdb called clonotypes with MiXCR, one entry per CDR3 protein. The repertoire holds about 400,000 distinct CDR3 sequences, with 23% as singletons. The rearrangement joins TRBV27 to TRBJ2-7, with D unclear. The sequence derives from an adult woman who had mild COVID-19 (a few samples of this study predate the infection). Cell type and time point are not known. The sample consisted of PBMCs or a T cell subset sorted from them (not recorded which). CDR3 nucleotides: TGTGCCAGCAGTTTCGGGTGGGGCGAGCAGTACTTC. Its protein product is CASSFGWGEQYF.